Below, 24 T cell receptor beta chains from the same sample are listed, as sequenced in a study of blood T cells in healthy people across ages. Then a second PCR, running about 6 to 12 cycles, was carried out with a sample-barcoded 5' primer and a J-beta primer mix. MiXCR, applied by TCRdb to the 5' RACE reads, yields one record per CDR3 protein. The table has about 800,000 distinct CDR3 sequences, roughly 25% seen once; the top ten hold roughly 3.5%. This same sample was also taken into another study, of T cells of mothers and their children.

The sample comprised blood. These receptors were taken from a boy younger than 18 in good health.

This clonotype was detected only a few times. The V call is TRBV6-6, the J call TRBJ2-4; no definite D call. CDR3 length equals 14 residues. V dropped 4 bases and J dropped 4 bases, with 11 bases sitting between them. The germline CDR1 and CDR2 sequences are MNHNY and SVGAGI (reference sequence). CDR3 in amino acids: CASSSDPPKNIQYF. CDR3 sequence (DNA): TGTGCCAGCAGTTCGGACCCACCTAAAAACATTCAGTACTTC.

The chain links TRBV3-1 to TRBJ1-1, with 9 positions matching TRBD1. Germline CDR1 and CDR2: LGHDT and YNNKEL (reference sequence). J lost 5 bases, V lost 4 bases, and 8 bases had no gene match. The CDR3 is 15 amino acids. CDR3 sequence: CASSRGAGQGTEAFF. The CDR3 region has the DNA TGTGCCAGCAGCCGAGGCGCGGGACAGGGAACTGAAGCTTTCTTT.

This clonotype was seen more than once but under ten times. The chain is built from TRBV10-3 and TRBJ1-5; D unclear. CDR3 length: 15 residues. Trimming pared 4 bases from V and 0 bases from J, leaving 10 bases between. CDR1 and CDR2 from the germline V gene are ENHRY and SYGVKD. In DNA, the CDR3 is TGTGCCATCAGTGTAGGGAGCCCTAGCAATCAGCCCCAGCATTTT. Its translation is CAISVGSPSNQPQHF.

The V gene is TRBV4-1, the J gene TRBJ2-7; D is perhaps TRBD2 (5 bases). Germline V gives CDR1 MGHRA, CDR2 YSYEKL. The length of the CDR3 is 16 residues. V shed 1 base and J shed 3 bases, with 16 bases lying between them. CDR3 residues: CASSQVPGESVYEQYF. In DNA, the CDR3 is TGCGCCAGCAGCCAAGTCCCCGGGGAGAGTGTCTACGAGCAGTACTTC.

V is TRBV28 and J is TRBJ2-4; D ambiguous. Germline CDR1 reads MDHEN; CDR2 reads SYDVKM. V was trimmed by 6 bases and J by 5 bases, leaving 11 bases between them. CDR3 size: 13 residues. DNA of the CDR3: TGTGCCAGCAGCCCGCGGTTACAAAACATTCAGTACTTC. Translation: CASSPRLQNIQYF.

This chain links TRBV28 with TRBJ2-7; the D gene is possibly TRBD1 (5 bases). V lost 8 bases, J lost 12 bases, and 35 bases lay in between. Germline V CDR1 and CDR2: MDHEN, SYDVKM. The CDR3 covers 17 residues. Here the CDR3 reads CASAPPGTGHRTHVRYF. The CDR3 DNA sequence: TGTGCCAGCGCCCCTCCAGGAACAGGCCACCGTACCCATGTCAGGTACTTC.

This chain connects TRBV7-9 to TRBJ1-6; weak D call: TRBD1 (5 bases). CDR1 and CDR2 (germline): SEHNR, FQNEAQ (reference sequence). The V end was cut by 0 bases, the J end by 2 bases, with 14 bases between. The CDR3 consists of 18 residues. CDR3 in DNA: TGTGCCAGCAGCTTAGCGCGGGGGACTCCTGCCTATAATTCACCCCTCCACTTT. Translation gives CASSLARGTPAYNSPLHF.

This clonotype was observed a handful of times. The gene calls are TRBV7-9 and TRBJ1-2; 9 nucleotides agree with TRBD1. Germline CDR1 reads SEHNR; CDR2 reads FQNEAQ (reference sequence). The length of the CDR3 is 15 residues. The junction had 7 bases not matched to a gene; V was cut back by 4 bases and J by 4 bases. CDR3 sequence: CASSSQGALGYGYTF. CDR3 nucleotide sequence: TGTGCCAGCAGCTCACAGGGGGCGCTCGGCTATGGCTACACCTTC.

The table lists this clonotype with a few counts. The chain has TRBV4-3 and TRBJ2-3; 13 nucleotides match TRBD2. This CDR3 comprises 15 residues. V shed 8 bases, J shed 4 bases, and the junction held 6 bases outside the gene matches. The germline gives CDR1 LGHNA, CDR2 YSLEER. The CDR3 region has the DNA TGCGCCAGCCACGGGGGACTAGCGGGGCCAGATACGCAGTATTTT. Protein product: CASHGGLAGPDTQYF.

This chain connects TRBV7-2 to TRBJ2-3; D is ambiguous. The V gene lost 5 bases and the J gene lost 3 bases, with 18 bases spanning the gap. Germline V gives CDR1 SGHTA, CDR2 FQGNSA. The CDR3 covers 16 residues. Here the CDR3 reads CASSLLLGFGTDTQYF. The CDR3 DNA follows: TGTGCCAGCAGCCTATTATTAGGGTTCGGGACAGATACGCAGTATTTT.

This clonotype appeared a few times. The chain recombines TRBV5-1 with TRBJ1-2; D might be TRBD1 (5 bases). Germline V gives CDR1 SGHRS, CDR2 YFSETQ. Deletions cut 0 bases from V and 5 bases from J, with 11 bases between. CDR3 length: 14 residues. The CDR3 loop reads CASSLGGRHYGYTF. The CDR3 DNA reads as TGCGCCAGCAGCTTGGGGGGCAGACATTATGGCTACACCTTC.

This clonotype occurred a few times. This chain joins TRBV21-1 and TRBJ2-7; TRBD2 reflects the table's D call only, with no check against the DNA. TRBV21-1 is deemed a pseudogene. The CDR3 runs to 15 residues. The CDR3 reads CASSRNRDCTYERYF. As DNA, the CDR3 is TGTGCCAGCAGTCGAAATCGGGACTGCACCTACGAGCGGTACTTC.

The chain links TRBV2 to TRBJ1-6; 9 positions match TRBD1. V shed 9 bases and J 9 bases; nucleotides not matched to a gene: 9. The V gene's germline CDR1 is SNHLY and CDR2 FYNNEI. There are 14 residues in the CDR3. The DNA for the CDR3 is TGTGCCAGAAGGGAGGGACAGGGATTTTCACCCCTCCACTTT. Translated, it gives CARREGQGFSPLHF.

The chain uses TRBV5-6 and TRBJ2-3; 8 positions match TRBD2. Germline V gives CDR1 SGHDT, CDR2 YYEEEE. J was trimmed by 0 bases and V by 2 bases; bases with no gene match: 8. This CDR3 has 17 residues. This chain's CDR3 is CASSFSVLAVSTDTQYF. The CDR3 region has the DNA TGTGCCAGCAGCTTCTCGGTACTAGCGGTTAGCACAGATACGCAGTATTTT.

There are a few counts of this clonotype. This chain joins TRBV28 and TRBJ2-1; TRBD2 matches at 7 bases. Germline CDR1 is MDHEN and CDR2 is SYDVKM. The CDR3 runs 18 residues. J gave up 0 bases and V 6 bases, and 14 bases lay outside the gene matches. For the CDR3, the DNA is TGTGCCAGCAGCCCCTCGGGGGGACGCCCTAGCTCCTACAATGAGCAGTTCTTC. This sequence encodes CASSPSGGRPSSYNEQFF. Variable domain in full (rest from reference TRBV28 and TRBJ2-1): DVKVTQSSRYLVKRTGEKVFLECVQDMDHENMFWYRQDPGLGLRLIYFSYDVKMKEKGDIPEGYSVSREKKERFSLILESASTNQTSMYLCASSPSGGRPSSYNEQFFGPGTRLTVL.

The V call is TRBV6-5, the J call TRBJ2-6; tentative D call: TRBD2 (6 bases). CDR1 and CDR2 (germline): MNHEY, SVGAGI. This CDR3 contains 15 residues. Trimming stripped 8 bases from V and 2 bases from J, with 13 bases between. The CDR3: CASGGFHAGANVLTF. In nucleotides, the CDR3 is TGTGCCAGCGGAGGGTTTCATGCTGGGGCCAACGTCCTGACTTTC.

This clonotype was picked up a small number of times. The genes are TRBV5-5 and TRBJ1-4; weak D call: TRBD1 (6 bases). V was trimmed by 0 bases and J by 2 bases, leaving 17 bases between them. Germline V gene data show CDR1 as SGHKS and CDR2 as YYEKEE (reference sequence). This CDR3 spans 18 amino acids. The CDR3 is CASSLGRGLLSTNEKLFF. CDR3 nucleotide sequence: TGTGCCAGCAGCTTGGGCAGGGGACTGCTGTCGACTAATGAAAAACTGTTTTTT.

The chain joins TRBV18 to TRBJ2-1; 8 bases map to TRBD1. After removal of 5 bases from V and 5 bases from J, the junction contained 5 bases not matched to a gene. Germline loops: CDR1 KGHSH, CDR2 LQKENI. The CDR3 runs 14 residues. The CDR3 spells CASSKQTGDNEQFF. The DNA for the CDR3 is TGTGCCAGCTCAAAGCAGACAGGGGACAATGAGCAGTTCTTC.

This clonotype has only a few counts. The V and J genes are TRBV7-2 and TRBJ2-7, with D maybe TRBD1 (6 bases). The assigned J gene may be wrong: the sequence end matches TRBJ2-5 better. Germline CDR1 SGHTA, CDR2 FQGNSA. The CDR3 is 15 residues long. The CDR3 here is CASSLAGTQRETQYF. The CDR3 region has the DNA TGTGCCAGCAGCTTAGCCGGGACACAAAGGGAGACCCAGTACTTC.

This clonotype showed up just a few times. The chain joins TRBV11-2 to TRBJ2-7, with D unclear. The CDR3 is 13 amino acids. Germline values: CDR1 SGHAT, CDR2 FQNNGV. V shed 7 bases and J shed 1 base, with 11 bases lying between them. The CDR3 region is CASTSFVSYEQYF. Written as DNA, the CDR3 is TGTGCCAGCACGAGTTTCGTGTCCTACGAGCAGTACTTC.

This clonotype was observed a handful of times. This chain links TRBV12-5 with TRBJ1-2, with 10 bases identical to TRBD1. The CDR3 covers 15 residues. V shed 6 bases and J 6 bases; nucleotides not matched to a gene: 10. Germline-derived CDR1 and CDR2 are LGHNT and FRNRAP. CDR3 nucleotides: TGTGCTAGTGGCCCCCGTACTGGGACAGGGGATGGCTACACCTTC. Translated, it gives CASGPRTGTGDGYTF.

The rearrangement joins TRBV7-2 to TRBJ1-2; TRBD1 matches at 9 bases. Germline V lookup: CDR1 SGHTA, CDR2 FQGNSA. J was trimmed by 8 bases and V by 1 base; bases with no gene match: 14. There are 17 residues in the CDR3. The CDR3 coding sequence is TGTGCCAGCAGCTTAGAACCCGCGGGGAACAGGGGGCGCGGCTACACCTTC. This encodes CASSLEPAGNRGRGYTF.

The chain combines TRBV28 with TRBJ2-2; 7 nucleotides match TRBD1. Germline trimming cut 9 bases from V and 4 bases from J; bases unmatched to any gene: 14. CDR1 is MDHEN and CDR2 is SYDVKM in the germline V gene. The CDR3 has 16 amino acids. The DNA for the CDR3 is TGTGCCAGTGCAAGTTTCACGGACAGGCCCACCGGGGAGCTGTTTTTT. Translated: CASASFTDRPTGELFF.

The V gene is TRBV6-2 or TRBV6-3, the J gene TRBJ2-5, with no clear D. The germline V gene encodes CDR1 MNHEY and CDR2 SVGEGT. V was pared by 7 bases and J by 0 bases, with 3 bases between. The length of the CDR3 is 11 residues. CDR3 nucleotides: TGTGCCAGCACCCACCAAGAGACCCAGTACTTC. The encoded protein is CASTHQETQYF.